This T cell receptor (beta chain) is from a study of T-cell memory formation after mild COVID-19. Study findings and constraints: Contracting clones localized mainly to CM and EM when CD4+ and mainly to EMRA when CD8+.

CDR1 and CDR2 from the germline V gene are MNHEY and SMNVEV (reference sequence). CDR3 length equals 16 residues. V lost 6 bases and J lost 5, with 19 bases in between. 5'RACE primed from the constant segment yielded TCR alpha and TCR beta cDNA libraries bearing sample barcodes and UMIs. MiXCR was run by TCRdb on the 5' RACE reads, yielding one entry per CDR3 protein. The top ten hold about a fifth of the sample, which has about 290,000 distinct CDR3 sequences, more than 15% seen once. A remark on this clonotype: The antigen remains undetermined.

The receptor comes from a man aged 18-30 years who had mild COVID-19 (a few samples of this study predate the infection). Cell type and time point are not known. The sequenced sample consisted of PBMCs or a T cell subset sorted from them (not recorded which). V usage is TRBV27 and J usage is TRBJ1-4; D gene ambiguous. CDR3 in amino acids: CASRAAVGRRNEKLFF. DNA of the CDR3: TGTGCCAGCAGGGCTGCGGTGGGCAGGAGGAATGAAAAACTGTTTTTT.